This T cell receptor beta chain emerged from a study of T cell responses to AZD1222 COVID-19 vaccine. Study-level information: Pooling was applied to second doses at about 4 or about 12 weeks. Study-wide findings and caveats: Nearly half of unique spike-specific TCRs reportedly avoided B.1.351 and B.1.1.7 mutated regions.

This clone was seen a single time. As yet, its antigen is unknown. Repertoires were generated with immunoSEQ multiplex PCR, while TCRdb's copy carries only in-frame clones and drops some. The table includes more than 90,000 clones, 90% detected once. Germline loops: CDR1 SGHTA, CDR2 FQGNSA. The CDR3 contains 14 residues. Trimming left V 3 bases short and J 1 base short, with 9 bases between. Specimen: peripheral blood, collected on day 0 of AZD1222 vaccination. The clonotype originates from an adult in good health. The genes are TRBV7-2 and TRBJ1-1, with unresolved D. The CDR3 coding sequence is TGTGCCAGCAGCTTCGGTTACAGGAACACTGAAGCTTTCTTT. Translating gives CASSFGYRNTEAFF.